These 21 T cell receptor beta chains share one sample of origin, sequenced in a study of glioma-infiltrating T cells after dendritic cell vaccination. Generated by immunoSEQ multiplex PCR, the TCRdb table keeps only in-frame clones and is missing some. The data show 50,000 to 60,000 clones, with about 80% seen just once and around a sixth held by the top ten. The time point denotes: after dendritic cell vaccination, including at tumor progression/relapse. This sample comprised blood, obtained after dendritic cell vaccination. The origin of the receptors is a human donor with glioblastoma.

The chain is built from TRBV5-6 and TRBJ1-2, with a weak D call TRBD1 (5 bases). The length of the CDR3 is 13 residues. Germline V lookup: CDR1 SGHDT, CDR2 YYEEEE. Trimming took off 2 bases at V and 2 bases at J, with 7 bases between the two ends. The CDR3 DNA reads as TGTGCCAGCAGCTTCTCAGGGAACTATGGCTACACCTTC. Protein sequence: CASSFSGNYGYTF.

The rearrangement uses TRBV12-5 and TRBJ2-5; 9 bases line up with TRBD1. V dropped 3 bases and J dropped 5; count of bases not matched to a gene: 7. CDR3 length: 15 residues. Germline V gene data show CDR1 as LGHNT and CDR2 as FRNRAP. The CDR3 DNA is TGTGCTAGTGGTTTTAAAACAGGGGGCTTCGAGACCCAGTACTTC. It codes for CASGFKTGGFETQYF.

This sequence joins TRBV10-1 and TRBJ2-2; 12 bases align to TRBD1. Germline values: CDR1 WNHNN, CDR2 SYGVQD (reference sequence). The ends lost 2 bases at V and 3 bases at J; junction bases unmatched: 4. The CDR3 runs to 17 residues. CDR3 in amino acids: CASSEGDRGPDTGELFF. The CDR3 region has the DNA TGCGCCAGCAGTGAGGGGGACAGGGGGCCTGACACCGGGGAGCTGTTTTTT.

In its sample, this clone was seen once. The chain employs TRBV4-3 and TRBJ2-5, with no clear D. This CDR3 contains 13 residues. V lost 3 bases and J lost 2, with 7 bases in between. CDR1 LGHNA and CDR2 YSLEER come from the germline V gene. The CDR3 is CASSQRVQETQYF. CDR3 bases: TGCGCCAGCAGCCAGCGCGTTCAAGAGACCCAGTACTTC.

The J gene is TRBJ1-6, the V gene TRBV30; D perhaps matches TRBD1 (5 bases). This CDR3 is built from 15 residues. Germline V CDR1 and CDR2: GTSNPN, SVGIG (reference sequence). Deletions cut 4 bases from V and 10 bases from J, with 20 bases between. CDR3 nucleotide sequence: TGTGCCTGGACCCCAGGAAGGGGTGGACGCTCACCCCTCCACTTT. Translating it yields CAWTPGRGGRSPLHF.

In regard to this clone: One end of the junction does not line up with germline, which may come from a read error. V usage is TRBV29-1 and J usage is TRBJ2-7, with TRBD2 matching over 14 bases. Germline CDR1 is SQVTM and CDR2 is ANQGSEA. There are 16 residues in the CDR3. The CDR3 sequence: CSARGLAGEGTYQQYF. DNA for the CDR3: TGCAGCGCTAGGGGACTAGCGGGGGAGGGGACCTACCAGCAGTACTTC.

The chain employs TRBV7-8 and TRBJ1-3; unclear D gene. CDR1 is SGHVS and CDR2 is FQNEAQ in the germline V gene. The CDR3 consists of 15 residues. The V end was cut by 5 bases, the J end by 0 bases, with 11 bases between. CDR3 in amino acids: CASSPTESSGNTIYF. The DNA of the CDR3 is TGTGCCAGCAGCCCCACTGAGAGCTCTGGAAACACCATATATTTT. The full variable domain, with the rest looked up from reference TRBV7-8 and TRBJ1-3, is GAGVSQSPRYKVAKRGQDVALRCDPISGHVSLFWYQQALGQGPEFLTYFQNEAQLDKSGLPSDRFFAERPEGSVSTLKIQRTQQEDSAVYLCASSPTESSGNTIYFGEGSWLTVV.

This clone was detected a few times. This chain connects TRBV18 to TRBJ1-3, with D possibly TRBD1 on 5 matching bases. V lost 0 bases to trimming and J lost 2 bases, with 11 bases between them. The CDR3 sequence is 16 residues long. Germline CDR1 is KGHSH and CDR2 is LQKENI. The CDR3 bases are TGTGCCAGCTCACCACCGGTCCGGGGGACTGGAAACACCATATATTTT. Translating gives CASSPPVRGTGNTIYF.

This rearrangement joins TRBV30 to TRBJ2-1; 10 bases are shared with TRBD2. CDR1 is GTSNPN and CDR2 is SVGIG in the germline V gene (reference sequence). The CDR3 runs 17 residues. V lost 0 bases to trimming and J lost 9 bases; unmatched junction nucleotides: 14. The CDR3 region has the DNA TGTGCCTGGAGTGTACCCGAGCCTAGCGGGGGACCGGGTGAGCAGTTCTTC. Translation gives CAWSVPEPSGGPGEQFF.

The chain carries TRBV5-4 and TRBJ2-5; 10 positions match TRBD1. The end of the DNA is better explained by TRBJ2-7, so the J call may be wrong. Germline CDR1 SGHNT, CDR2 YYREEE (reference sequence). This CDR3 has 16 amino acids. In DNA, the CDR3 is TGTGCCAGCAGCCCGGGCGGAGGACAGGGGGATTACGAGCAGTACTTC. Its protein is CASSPGGGQGDYEQYF.

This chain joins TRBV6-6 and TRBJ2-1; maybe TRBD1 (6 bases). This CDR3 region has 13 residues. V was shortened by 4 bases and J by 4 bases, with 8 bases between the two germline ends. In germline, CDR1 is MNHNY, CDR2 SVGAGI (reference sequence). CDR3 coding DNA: TGTGCCAGCAGTTCCGGACAGTACAATGAGCAGTTCTTC. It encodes CASSSGQYNEQFF.

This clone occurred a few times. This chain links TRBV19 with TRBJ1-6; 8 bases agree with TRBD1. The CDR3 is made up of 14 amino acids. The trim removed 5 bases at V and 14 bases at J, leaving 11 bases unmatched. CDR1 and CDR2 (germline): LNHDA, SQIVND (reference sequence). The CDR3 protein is CASSRTGSPGALHF. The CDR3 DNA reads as TGTGCCAGTAGTCGGACAGGGTCACCGGGGGCCCTCCACTTT.

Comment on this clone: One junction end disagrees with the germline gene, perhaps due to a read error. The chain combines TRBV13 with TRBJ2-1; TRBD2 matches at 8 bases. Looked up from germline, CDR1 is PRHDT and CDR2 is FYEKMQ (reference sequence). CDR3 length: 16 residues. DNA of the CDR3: TGTGCCGGCAGCCCCCGTGGGACTAGTGGGTCCCATGAGCAGTTCTTC. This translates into CAGSPRGTSGSHEQFF.

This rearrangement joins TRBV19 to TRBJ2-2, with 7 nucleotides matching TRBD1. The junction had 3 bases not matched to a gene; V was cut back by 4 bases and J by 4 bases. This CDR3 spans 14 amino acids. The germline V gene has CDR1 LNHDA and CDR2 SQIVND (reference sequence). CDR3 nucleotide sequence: TGTGCCAGTAGTAGCGACAGGGCCACCGGGGAGCTGTTTTTT. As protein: CASSSDRATGELFF.

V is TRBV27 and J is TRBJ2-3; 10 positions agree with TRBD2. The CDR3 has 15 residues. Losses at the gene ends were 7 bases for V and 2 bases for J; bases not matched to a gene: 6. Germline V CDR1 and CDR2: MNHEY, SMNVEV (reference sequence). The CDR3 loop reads CASTSGGADTDTQYF. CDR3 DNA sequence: TGTGCCAGCACGAGCGGGGGGGCGGACACAGATACGCAGTATTTT.

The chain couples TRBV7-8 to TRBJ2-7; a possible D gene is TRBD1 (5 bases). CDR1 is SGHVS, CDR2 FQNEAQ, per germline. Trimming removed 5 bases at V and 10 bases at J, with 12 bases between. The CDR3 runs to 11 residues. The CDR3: CASSASGRQYF. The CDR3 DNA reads TGTGCCAGCAGCGCCTCAGGGCGCCAGTACTTC. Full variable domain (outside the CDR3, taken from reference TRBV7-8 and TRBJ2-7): GAGVSQSPRYKVAKRGQDVALRCDPISGHVSLFWYQQALGQGPEFLTYFQNEAQLDKSGLPSDRFFAERPEGSVSTLKIQRTQQEDSAVYLCASSASGRQYFGPGTRLTVT.

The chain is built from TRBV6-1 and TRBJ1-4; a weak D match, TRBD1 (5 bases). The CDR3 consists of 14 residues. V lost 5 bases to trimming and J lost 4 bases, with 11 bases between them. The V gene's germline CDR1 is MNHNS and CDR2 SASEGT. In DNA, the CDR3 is TGTGCCAGCAGTAGACAGACCGTTAATGAAAAACTGTTTTTT. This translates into CASSRQTVNEKLFF.

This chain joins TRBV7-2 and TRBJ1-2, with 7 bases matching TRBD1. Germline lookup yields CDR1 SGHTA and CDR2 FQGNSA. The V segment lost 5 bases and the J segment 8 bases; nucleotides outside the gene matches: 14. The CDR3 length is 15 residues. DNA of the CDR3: TGTGCCAGCAGCCCAAGTGACAGGGTGAGGTACGGCTACACCTTC. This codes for CASSPSDRVRYGYTF.

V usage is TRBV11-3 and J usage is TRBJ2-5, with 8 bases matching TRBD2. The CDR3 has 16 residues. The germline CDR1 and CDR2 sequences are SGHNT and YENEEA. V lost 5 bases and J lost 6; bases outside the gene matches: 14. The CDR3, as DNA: TGTGCCAGCAGCCAGGGAGGGGGTAGCGGGGAGAAGACCCAGTACTTC. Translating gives CASSQGGGSGEKTQYF.

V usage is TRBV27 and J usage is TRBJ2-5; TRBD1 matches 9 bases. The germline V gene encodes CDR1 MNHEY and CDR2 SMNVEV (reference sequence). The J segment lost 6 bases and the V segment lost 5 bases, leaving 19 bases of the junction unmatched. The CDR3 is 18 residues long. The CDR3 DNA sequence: TGTGCCAGCAGTCCTAGGCCAGACAGGGGGGGTGGAAGTCAGACCCAGTACTTC. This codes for CASSPRPDRGGGSQTQYF.

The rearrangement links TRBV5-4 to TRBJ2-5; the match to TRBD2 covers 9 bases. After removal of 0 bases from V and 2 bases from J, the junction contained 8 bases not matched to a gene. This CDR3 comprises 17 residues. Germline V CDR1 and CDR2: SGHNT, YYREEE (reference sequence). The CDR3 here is CASSLASGGGGQETQYF. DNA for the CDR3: TGTGCCAGCAGCTTGGCCTCTGGCGGGGGGGGGCAAGAGACCCAGTACTTC.